This entry concerns a single T cell receptor beta chain. This sample was included in a study of shared clonotypes between healthy human individuals. Only in-frame clones appear in the TCRdb table, and some are missing; sequencing was by immunoSEQ multiplex PCR. The sample includes some 700,000 clones, about 92% of them seen just once. This receptor was obtained from a man younger than 35 in good health. Some clones in this sample may be carry-over from other donors' samples. Sample: memory CD8+ T cells from PBMCs. Subset indicated: CD45RO+ cells pooled with CCR7-negative TemRA cells.

The CDR3 spells CASSYRGGTEAFF. The CDR3 bases are TGTGCCAGCAGTTACAGGGGCGGCACTGAAGCTTTCTTT. V gene TRBV27 combines with J gene TRBJ1-1; 7 bases match TRBD1. Germline values: CDR1 MNHEY, CDR2 SMNVEV (reference sequence). Trimming cost V 4 bases and J 4 bases; bases outside gene matches: 3. The CDR3 sequence is 13 residues long.